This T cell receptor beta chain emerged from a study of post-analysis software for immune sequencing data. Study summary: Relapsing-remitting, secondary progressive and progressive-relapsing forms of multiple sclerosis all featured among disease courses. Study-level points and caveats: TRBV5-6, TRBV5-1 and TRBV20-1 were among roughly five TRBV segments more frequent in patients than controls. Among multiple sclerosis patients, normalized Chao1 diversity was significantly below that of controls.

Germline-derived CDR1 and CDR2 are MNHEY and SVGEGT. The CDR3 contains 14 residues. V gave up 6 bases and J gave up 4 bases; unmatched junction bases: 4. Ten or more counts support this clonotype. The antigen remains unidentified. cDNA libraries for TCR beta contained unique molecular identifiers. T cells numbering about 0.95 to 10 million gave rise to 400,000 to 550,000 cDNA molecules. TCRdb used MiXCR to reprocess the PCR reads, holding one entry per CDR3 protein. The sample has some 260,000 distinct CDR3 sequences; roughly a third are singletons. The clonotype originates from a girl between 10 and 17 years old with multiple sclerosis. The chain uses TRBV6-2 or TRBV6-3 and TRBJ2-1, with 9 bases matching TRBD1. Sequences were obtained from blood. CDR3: CASSRDRDYNEQFF. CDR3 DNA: TGTGCCAGCAGCCGGGACAGGGATTACAATGAGCAGTTCTTC.